The rows below give T cell receptor beta chains drawn from one sample of a study of T cells in Graves' hyperthyroidism and ophthalmopathy. TCRdb re-derived calls from the multiplex PCR reads in MiXCR, one entry per CDR3 protein. The sample has some 500,000 distinct CDR3 sequences, around a quarter seen once. The sequencing input was blood. Receptors originate from a woman in her thirties with Graves' ophthalmopathy. CDR3s include the opening cysteine and the closing phenylalanine or tryptophan. A D gene is named only where the DNA matches it firmly. The size entry is marked missing in some rows and otherwise reads once, few, many or a size class.

>.|TRBJ2-5|TRBV20-1|.
CCARGEQGGTETQYF
TGCTGTGCTAGAGGGGAACAGGGAGGGACAGAGACCCAGTACTTC
>.|TRBJ2-7|TRBV12-3/TRBV12-4|.
CASSLRGAHLSYEQYF
TGTGCCAGCAGCCTCCGGGGGGCGCATCTGTCCTACGAGCAGTACTTC
>.|TRBJ1-5|TRBV29-1|.
CSVSGGARNQPQHF
TGCAGCGTGTCGGGAGGGGCGCGAAATCAGCCCCAGCATTTT
>few|TRBJ2-6|TRBV6-5|.
CASSSSLPVHVLTF
TGTGCCAGCAGTTCATCCTTACCCGTCCATGTCCTGACTTTC
>few|TRBJ1-1|TRBV20-1|.
CSARDDAKNTEAFF
TGCAGTGCTAGAGACGACGCCAAGAACACTGAAGCTTTCTTT
>few|TRBJ2-5|TRBV2|.
CASSTRLGGETQYF
TGTGCCAGCAGCACCAGACTAGGGGGAGAGACCCAGTACTTC
>.|TRBJ2-1|TRBV20-1|.
CSATLSKGGRDEQFF
TGCAGTGCTACCCTTAGCAAGGGGGGGCGCGATGAGCAGTTCTTC
>many|TRBJ2-7|TRBV25-1|.
CASSEVGISTNEQYF
TGTGCCAGCAGTGAGGTGGGGATCAGTACGAACGAGCAGTACTTC
>many|TRBJ1-1|TRBV6-1|.
CASSALRFENTEAFF
TGTGCCAGCAGTGCCCTCAGGTTTGAGAACACTGAAGCTTTCTTT
>many|TRBJ1-1|TRBV19|.
CASTLGQAYTEAFF
TGTGCCAGTACCCTCGGGCAGGCCTACACTGAAGCTTTCTTT
>.|TRBJ2-7|TRBV12-5|TRBD1
CASGPGQGSYEQYF
TGTGCTAGTGGTCCAGGACAGGGGTCCTACGAGCAGTACTTC
>many|TRBJ1-1|TRBV6-5|TRBD1
CATILRGEMNTEAFF
TGTGCCACCATCCTCAGGGGGGAGATGAACACTGAAGCTTTCTTT
>many|TRBJ2-2|TRBV20-1|TRBD1
CSAFGDRGRTGELFF
TGCAGTGCTTTCGGGGACAGGGGGCGGACCGGGGAGCTGTTTTTT
>many|TRBJ1-1|TRBV4-2|.
CASSQGEGSRAFF
TGTGCCAGCAGCCAAGGAGAAGGTAGCCGAGCTTTCTTT
>.|TRBJ1-2|TRBV30|.
CAWSASGGYGYTF
TGTGCCTGGAGTGCCTCCGGGGGCTATGGCTACACCTTC
>many|TRBJ2-7|TRBV7-9|.
CASSRTTDISYEQYF
TGTGCCAGCAGCCGAACGACGGATATCTCCTACGAGCAGTACTTC
>many|TRBJ1-5|TRBV7-9|.
CASSAPDQPQHF
TGTGCCAGCAGCGCACCCGATCAGCCCCAGCATTTT
>few|TRBJ2-7|TRBV28|.
CASSRWASYEQYF
TGTGCCAGCAGTCGCTGGGCCTCCTACGAGCAGTACTTC
>.|TRBJ2-3|TRBV5-1|TRBD1
CASSSRDRGKTDTQYF
TGCGCCAGCAGCTCCCGGGACAGGGGAAAGACAGATACGCAGTATTTT
>.|TRBJ1-2|TRBV28|TRBD1
CASAGTGGLNYGYTF
TGTGCCAGCGCCGGGACAGGGGGCTTAAACTATGGCTACACCTTC
>many|TRBJ2-5|TRBV4-2|.
CASSQDPPGGLSQETQYF
TGTGCCAGCAGCCAAGATCCTCCCGGGGGCCTTTCTCAAGAGACCCAGTACTTC
>.|TRBJ1-5|TRBV12-3/TRBV12-4|.
CASSLGEEGRQPQHF
TGTGCCAGCAGTTTAGGTGAGGAGGGCCGTCAGCCTCAGCATTTT
>many|TRBJ1-1|TRBV20-1|TRBD1
CSGAGGSEAFF
TGCAGTGGTGCAGGGGGCTCTGAAGCTTTCTTT
>.|TRBJ1-2|TRBV6-1|.
CASIEPGVYGYTF
TGTGCCAGCATAGAACCAGGGGTCTATGGCTACACCTTC
>many|TRBJ2-5|TRBV11-1|.
CASSLAPTRSFQETQYF
TGTGCCAGCAGCTTAGCGCCGACACGCTCCTTCCAAGAGACCCAGTACTTC
>.|TRBJ1-6|TRBV28|.
CASSLSTGHNSPLHF
TGTGCCAGCAGTTTATCAACAGGGCATAATTCACCCCTCCACTTT
>many|TRBJ1-2|TRBV6-5|.
CASISQGGYYGYTF
TGTGCCAGCATCTCACAGGGAGGCTACTATGGCTACACCTTC
>few|TRBJ2-5|TRBV18|.
CASSTTLYQETQYF
TGTGCCAGCTCAACCACTCTTTACCAAGAGACCCAGTACTTC
>many|TRBJ2-7|TRBV2|.
CASSEPLTSSSYEQYF
TGTGCCAGCAGTGAACCACTGACATCGAGCTCCTACGAGCAGTACTTC
>many|TRBJ1-5|TRBV12-3/TRBV12-4|TRBD1
CASSFTGGTQPQHF
TGTGCCAGCAGTTTCACAGGGGGTACTCAGCCCCAGCATTTT
>.|TRBJ1-1|TRBV2|.
CASSEVIGAFF
TGTGCCAGCAGTGAAGTGATTGGGGCTTTCTTT
>.|TRBJ1-2|TRBV6-1|TRBD1
CASSGDRVHGYTF
TGTGCCAGCAGTGGCGACAGGGTTCATGGCTACACCTTC
>many|TRBJ1-2|TRBV20-1|TRBD1
CSATRDRGANYGYTF
TGCAGTGCTACCCGGGACAGGGGAGCCAACTATGGCTACACCTTC
>many|TRBJ1-2|TRBV4-3|TRBD1
CASSQLVRDSYNYGYTF
TGCGCCAGCAGCCAGCTGGTCCGGGACAGCTACAACTATGGCTACACCTTC
>few|TRBJ1-2|TRBV12-3/TRBV12-4|.
CASSALRWGYTF
TGTGCCAGCAGTGCCCTGCGGTGGGGCTACACCTTC
>many|TRBJ2-7|TRBV19|TRBD1
CASSYLGTGALQYF
TGTGCCAGTAGCTACCTCGGGACAGGGGCTTTGCAGTACTTC
>few|TRBJ2-5|TRBV5-1|TRBD1
CASSRSGQVETQYF
TGCGCCAGCAGTAGGAGCGGACAGGTAGAGACCCAGTACTTC
>many|TRBJ1-2|TRBV20-1|.
CSIVKPDYGYTF
TGCAGCATTGTCAAACCGGACTATGGCTACACCTTC
>once|TRBJ1-1|TRBV7-9|TRBD1
CASSGLTGTEAFF
TGTGCCAGCAGCGGATTGACAGGGACTGAAGCTTTCTTT
>many|TRBJ1-1|TRBV15|.
CATSRDRGYGVNTEAFF
TGTGCCACCAGCAGAGATCGGGGGTATGGTGTGAACACTGAAGCTTTCTTT
>many|TRBJ2-7|TRBV7-3|.
CASSASGGTYEQYF
TGTGCCAGCAGCGCCTCAGGGGGGACCTACGAGCAGTACTTC
>.|TRBJ2-7|TRBV6-1|TRBD2
CASRLADIYEQYF
TGTGCCAGTCGACTAGCGGATATCTACGAGCAGTACTTC
>.|TRBJ2-7|TRBV12-5|.
CASGLVLGVSSYEQYF
TGTGCTAGTGGTTTGGTATTAGGCGTCTCCTCCTACGAGCAGTACTTC
>few|TRBJ1-1|TRBV11-2|.
CASSPRTGREERKF
TGTGCCAGCAGCCCGAGAACCGGGAGGGAAGAGCGAAAATTT
>.|TRBJ1-1|TRBV20-1|TRBD1
CSASGTGHTEAFF
TGCAGTGCATCCGGGACAGGGCACACTGAAGCTTTCTTT
>many|TRBJ1-5|TRBV6-2/TRBV6-3|.
CASSYSSTAPNSNQPQHF
TGTGCCAGCAGTTACTCGAGTACAGCACCCAATAGCAATCAGCCCCAGCATTTT
>many|TRBJ2-5|TRBV7-2|.
CASSLTGGAQETQYF
TGTGCCAGCAGCTTAACCGGGGGCGCTCAAGAGACCCAGTACTTC
>.|TRBJ2-7|TRBV12-3/TRBV12-4|TRBD2
CASVVSGMGEQYF
TGTGCCAGCGTGGTTAGCGGGATGGGCGAGCAGTACTTC
>many|TRBJ2-7|TRBV28|.
CASTDRTYEQYF
TGTGCCAGCACCGACAGAACCTACGAGCAGTACTTC
>few|TRBJ1-1|TRBV6-1|.
CASSVRGDYTEAFF
TGTGCCAGCAGTGTTCGGGGGGATTACACTGAAGCTTTCTTT
>few|TRBJ2-4|TRBV7-2|.
CASSLTGNIKYF
TGTGCCAGCAGCTTAACGGGAAACATTAAGTACTTC
>many|TRBJ2-7|TRBV10-3|.
CAISGDGNYEQYF
TGTGCCATCAGTGGCGACGGGAACTACGAGCAGTACTTC
>many|TRBJ1-2|TRBV12-3/TRBV12-4|TRBD1
CASSTGQGASTF
TGTGCCAGCAGTACGGGACAGGGTGCTTCCACCTTC
>.|TRBJ1-3|TRBV4-3|.
CASSQPEIGGSGNTIYF
TGCGCCAGCAGCCAGCCAGAGATCGGGGGCTCTGGAAACACCATATATTTT
>many|TRBJ1-2|TRBV6-5|.
CASSPGPANGYTF
TGTGCCAGCAGTCCCGGGCCAGCGAATGGCTACACCTTC
>.|TRBJ2-2|TRBV20-1|TRBD2
CSARETATAREGVGELFF
TGCAGTGCTAGAGAGACCGCGACCGCCAGGGAGGGAGTCGGGGAGCTGTTTTTT
>.|TRBJ1-3|TRBV12-3/TRBV12-4|.
CASSHNGGNTIYF
TGTGCCAGCAGTCATAACGGGGGAAACACCATATATTTT